This is a list of T cell receptor beta chains from one sample in a study of cytotoxic CD8 clonotypes in ibrutinib-treated CLL. Sequenced by immunoSEQ multiplex PCR; TCRdb stores in-frame clones only, minus some. The sample yields tens of thousands of clones, about 82% seen once. The material was PBMCs, obtained after 24 months of ibrutinib treatment. All receptors derive from a human donor with chronic lymphocytic leukemia. CDR3s include the opening cysteine and the closing phenylalanine or tryptophan. The order of the fields is clone size, D gene, V gene, J gene, CDR3 protein, CDR3 DNA. A D gene is named only where the DNA matches it firmly. Clone size is not always given. Where it is, it says once, few, many or a class for expanded clones.

NA,TRBD2,TRBV28,TRBJ2-5,CASSFGLAGALQETQYF,TGTGCCAGCAGTTTTGGTCTAGCGGGGGCATTACAAGAGACCCAGTACTTC
NA,NA,TRBV7-9,TRBJ1-1,CASSLRARDTEAFF,TGTGCCAGCAGCTTAAGGGCCCGGGACACTGAAGCTTTCTTT
NA,NA,TRBV9,TRBJ1-1,CASSVAAVNTEAFF,TGTGCCAGCAGCGTAGCTGCGGTTAACACTGAAGCTTTCTTT
once,TRBD1,TRBV18,TRBJ2-2,CASSPVGTGLDNTGELFF,TGTGCCAGCTCACCAGTCGGGACAGGGCTAGATAACACCGGGGAGCTGTTTTTT
NA,NA,TRBV5-1,TRBJ1-5,CASSLDPYSNQPQHF,TGCGCCAGCAGCTTGGATCCTTATAGCAATCAGCCCCAGCATTTT
NA,NA,TRBV7-7,TRBJ1-2,CASSLRDGDPPNYGYTF,TGTGCTAGCAGCTTAAGGGACGGAGATCCCCCTAACTATGGCTACACCTTC
NA,NA,TRBV7-6,TRBJ2-2,CASSLVGSDTTGELFF,TGTGCCAGCAGCTTAGTTGGGTCAGACACCACCGGGGAGCTGTTTTTT
NA,NA,TRBV5-1,TRBJ1-2,CASSRDGREDGYTF,TGCGCCAGCAGCCGGGACGGCAGGGAGGATGGCTACACCTTC
NA,NA,TRBV7-6,TRBJ2-6,CASSWLGANVLTF,TGTGCCAGCAGTTGGCTGGGGGCCAACGTCCTGACTTTC
NA,NA,TRBV7-9,TRBJ1-3,CASSTRTAGNTIYF,TGTGCCAGCAGCACACGGACAGCGGGAAACACCATATATTTT
NA,TRBD2,TRBV19,TRBJ2-7,CASSVTSGGGYEQYF,TGTGCCAGTAGTGTCACTAGCGGGGGAGGATACGAGCAGTACTTC
NA,NA,TRBV27,TRBJ1-1,CASSTRSLVGLNTEAFF,TGTGCCAGCAGTACCCGCAGCCTAGTAGGGCTGAACACTGAAGCTTTCTTT
NA,NA,TRBV5-1,TRBJ2-7,CASSTGTGYEQYF,TGCGCCAGCAGCACCGGCACGGGATACGAGCAGTACTTC
NA,NA,TRBV11-3,TRBJ2-2,CASSSPREPNTGELFF,TGTGCCAGCAGCTCACCCAGGGAACCGAACACCGGGGAGCTGTTTTTT
NA,NA,TRBV6-5,TRBJ1-2,CASSYDKISYGYTF,TGTGCCAGCAGTTACGATAAGATCAGCTATGGCTACACCTTC
once,NA,TRBV11-1,TRBJ2-1,CASSLETALFYNEQFF,TGTGCCAGCAGCTTAGAGACTGCGCTATTTTACAATGAGCAGTTCTTC
NA,NA,TRBV4-1,TRBJ2-1,CASSQDRVGVPYNEQFF,TGCGCCAGCAGCCAAGATCGGGTGGGGGTACCCTACAATGAGCAGTTCTTC
NA,TRBD2,TRBV19,TRBJ2-2,CASRLAGRFTGELFF,TGTGCCAGTAGGCTAGCGGGCCGGTTCACCGGGGAGCTGTTTTTT
NA,NA,TRBV18,TRBJ2-1,CASSPPADSLPNEQFF,TGTGCCAGCTCACCACCGGCAGATTCCCTGCCCAATGAGCAGTTCTTC
NA,NA,TRBV4-1,TRBJ2-7,CASSHQRDSYEQYF,TGCGCCAGCAGCCATCAGAGGGACTCCTACGAGCAGTACTTC
once,NA,TRBV20-1,TRBJ2-3,CSAGRKYTQYF,TGCAGTGCTGGGAGGAAGTATACGCAGTATTTT
NA,NA,TRBV7-3,TRBJ1-1,CASSLALNTEAFF,TGTGCCAGCAGCCTAGCCTTGAACACTGAAGCTTTCTTT
NA,TRBD1,TRBV6-6,TRBJ2-3,CASSYRTGGTDTQYF,TGTGCCAGCAGTTACCGTACAGGGGGCACAGATACGCAGTATTTT
NA,TRBD1,TRBV7-9,TRBJ1-2,CASSGQASIYGYTF,TGTGCCAGCAGTGGACAGGCTTCCATTTATGGCTACACCTTC
NA,NA,TRBV9,TRBJ1-1,CASSVDGRGEEAFF,TGTGCCAGCAGCGTAGATGGTAGGGGGGAGGAAGCTTTCTTT
NA,TRBD1,TRBV10-2,TRBJ1-3,CASSEWTGAGSGNTIYF,TGCGCCAGCAGTGAGTGGACAGGGGCCGGTTCTGGAAACACCATATATTTT
NA,NA,TRBV11-2,TRBJ2-2,CASSLYRGTGELFF,TGTGCCAGCAGCTTATACAGAGGCACCGGGGAGCTGTTTTTT
once,NA,TRBV9,TRBJ2-1,CASSASSESYNEQFF,TGTGCCAGCAGCGCTTCTAGCGAGTCATACAATGAGCAGTTCTTC
NA,NA,TRBV18,TRBJ2-3,CASSGSTDTQYF,TGTGCCAGCTCAGGCAGCACAGATACGCAGTATTTT
NA,NA,TRBV9,TRBJ1-2,CASSVARGVGGYTF,TGTGCCAGCAGCGTAGCCAGGGGAGTTGGAGGCTACACCTTC
NA,NA,TRBV21-1,TRBJ2-7,CASFGAGAFAFSYEQYF,NA
NA,NA,TRBV11-2,TRBJ2-7,CASSRRDFSEQYF,TGTGCCAGCAGTCGTAGGGACTTCAGCGAGCAGTACTTC
NA,NA,TRBV19,TRBJ2-6,CASSRRGSFDLGANVLTF,TGTGCCAGTAGTCGTCGGGGGTCTTTTGATCTTGGGGCCAACGTCCTGACTTTC
NA,NA,TRBV19,TRBJ1-6,CASSTPFSPLHF,TGTGCCAGTAGTACTCCATTTTCACCTCTCCACTTT